The present entry profiles one T cell receptor beta chain with its context. Its antigen is currently unknown. The sample carries other DNA sequences with the same CDR3. As processed by the authors: ImmunoSEQ output lacked quality scores and full-length reads, limiting matched filtering. Sequenced by immunoSEQ multiplex PCR; TCRdb stores in-frame clones only, minus some. V, J and clone size were drawn from that table, and D and trimming were deduced from the DNA. The sample has 2 million to 2.5 million clones, approximately 95% seen once. The data originate from a study of shared clonotypes between healthy human individuals. Study-level findings and limits: Of the naive CD4 clonotypes, around 5.2% were shared across a handful of donors. How much donors shared clonotypes was expected to be affected by sequencing depth.

CDR1 is SNHLY and CDR2 is FYNNEI in the germline V gene. CDR3 length: 15 amino acids. Unmatched junction bases numbered 1, after V lost 1 base and J lost 4 bases. Both subsets, CD45RA+ naive and CD45RA-negative memory, were split from the CD4+ cells. The clonotype originates from a man younger than 35 in good health. The sequenced sample consisted of naive CD4+ T cells sorted from blood. Subset denoted: CD45RA+ positively selected. The rearrangement joins TRBV2 to TRBJ2-3; 11 positions agree with TRBD2. The CDR3 region is CASSEGLAGSDTQYF. The CDR3 nucleotides read TGTGCCAGCAGTGAAGGACTAGCGGGATCAGATACGCAGTATTTT.